The 30 T cell receptor beta chains below come from one sample, sequenced in a study of T cells in tumors after PD-1 blockade. Clones were sequenced by immunoSEQ multiplex PCR, and TCRdb holds only the in-frame ones, with some missing. Of about 59,000 clones listed, around three quarters are singletons. Sequences were derived from PBMCs, sampled before anti-PD-1 treatment. The receptors here all came from a human donor with basal cell carcinoma.

By frequency in the sample, this clone is medium-sized. The chain is built from TRBV9 and TRBJ1-3; D remains unclear. The CDR3 consists of 16 residues. CDR1 and CDR2 (germline): SGDLS, YYNGEE. V lost 0 bases and J 0 bases, leaving 10 bases between the germline ends. The CDR3 sequence is CASSVEGPDSGNTIYF. In DNA, the CDR3 is TGTGCCAGCAGCGTAGAAGGTCCCGACTCTGGAAACACCATATATTTT.

This clone has just a few counts. The V call is TRBV21-1, the J call TRBJ2-1; TRBD2, the table's D call, was not compared with the DNA. TRBV21-1 is classified as a pseudogene. The length of the CDR3 is 13 residues. CDR3 sequence reads: CASSKRSHDEQFF. The DNA for the CDR3 is TGTGCCAGCAGCAAAAGGAGCCACGATGAGCAGTTCTTC.

The CDR3 DNA sequence: TGTGCCAGCAGCCAAGATCCCGGGGGGGGCGTCGCTGGGGCCAACGTCCTGACTTTC. Translating gives CASSQDPGGGVAGANVLTF. The gene calls are TRBV4-2 and TRBJ2-6; 8 bases match TRBD2. Trimming at V came to 0 bases and at J to 2 bases, leaving 9 bases not matched to a gene. Germline CDR1 LGHNA, CDR2 YNFKEQ. This CDR3 is 19 amino acids long.

This clone was found once. J is TRBJ2-1 and V is TRBV6-5; 12 bases are a match to TRBD2. CDR3 length equals 15 residues. The J segment lost 14 bases and the V segment lost 6 bases, leaving 14 bases of the junction unmatched. The germline V gene has CDR1 MNHEY and CDR2 SVGAGI. The CDR3 DNA reads as TGTGCCAGCAGCCTAGGGACTAGCGGGCCCCCCATGGAGTTCTTC. The encoded protein is CASSLGTSGPPMEFF.

The chain recombines TRBV3-1 (or the pseudogene TRBV3-2) with TRBJ1-5; D gene unclear. The V gene's germline CDR1 is LGHDT and CDR2 YNNKEL (reference sequence). The germline V and J ends were trimmed by 1 base and 4 bases, with 11 bases remaining between them. The CDR3 loop spans 15 amino acids. CDR3 residues: CASSQGVQPNQPQHF. CDR3 DNA sequence: TGTGCCAGCAGCCAAGGCGTACAACCAAATCAGCCCCAGCATTTT.

The gene calls are TRBV30 and TRBJ1-5; D call uncertain. Germline V gene lookup returns CDR1 GTSNPN and CDR2 SVGIG (reference sequence). Trimming cost V 1 base and J 7 bases, with 11 bases left between them. The CDR3 spans 13 residues. CDR3 protein: CAWSEGIGQPQHF. The CDR3 region has the DNA TGTGCCTGGAGTGAGGGAATAGGACAGCCCCAGCATTTT.

This chain joins TRBV9 and TRBJ2-1; D gene ambiguous. The CDR3 is 15 amino acids. The germline V gene encodes CDR1 SGDLS and CDR2 YYNGEE. The V end was cut by 1 base, the J end by 0 bases, with 8 bases between. The DNA of the CDR3 is TGTGCCAGCAGCGTAAAGGGAAACTCCTACAATGAGCAGTTCTTC. Amino acids: CASSVKGNSYNEQFF.

The gene calls are TRBV10-3 and TRBJ1-1; perhaps TRBD1 as D (5 bases). Germline V gene data show CDR1 as ENHRY and CDR2 as SYGVKD. The V end lost 6 bases, the J end lost 0 bases, and 8 bases lay between the germline ends. The CDR3 is made up of 13 amino acids. The chain's CDR3 is CAIRGTLNTEAFF. The CDR3, as DNA: TGTGCCATCAGGGGGACCTTGAACACTGAAGCTTTCTTT.

V and J are TRBV30 and TRBJ2-7, with D possibly matching TRBD1 (5 bases). The CDR3 runs to 11 residues. Deletions cut 7 bases from V and 3 bases from J, with 10 bases between. Germline values: CDR1 GTSNPN, CDR2 SVGIG (reference sequence). The CDR3 nucleotides are TGTGCCTATCAGACAGTCTACGAGCAGTACTTC. Protein product: CAYQTVYEQYF.

Comment on this clone: This specimen includes other DNA sequences encoding the same CDR3. This rearrangement joins TRBV12-5 to TRBJ1-1; D gene uncertain. The CDR3 runs to 12 residues. V dropped 7 bases and J dropped 9 bases, with 15 bases sitting between them. Per germline, CDR1 LGHNT and CDR2 FRNRAP. The CDR3 spells CASAYEDLQAFF. The CDR3 nucleotides read TGTGCTAGTGCCTACGAAGACCTCCAAGCTTTCTTT.

The sample holds one count of this clone. The germline gene is not matched at one end of the junction; a read error may be the cause. The chain recombines TRBV25-1 with TRBJ1-4, with 7 bases fitting TRBD1. CDR1 is MGHDK and CDR2 is SYGVNS in the germline V gene. The CDR3 has 15 amino acids. CDR3 amino acids: CVSSEPGQVNEKLFF. CDR3 DNA: TGTGTCAGCAGTGAGCCCGGACAGGTTAATGAAAAACTGTTTTTT.

V and J are TRBV27 and TRBJ1-5, with D perhaps matching TRBD1 (5 bases). Germline values: CDR1 MNHEY, CDR2 SMNVEV (reference sequence). The V and J ends lost 5 bases and 0 bases respectively, with 11 bases between them. This CDR3 spans 15 amino acids. The CDR3 DNA sequence: TGTGCCAGCAGTAATACCGGACATAGCAATCAGCCCCAGCATTTT. Protein product: CASSNTGHSNQPQHF.

The chain has TRBV5-6 and TRBJ1-4, with 7 bases that match TRBD1. The J segment lost 6 bases and the V segment lost 4 bases, leaving 12 bases of the junction unmatched. The CDR3 extends over 16 amino acids. The germline gives CDR1 SGHDT, CDR2 YYEEEE. CDR3 nucleotides: TGTGCCAGCAGCCCTCGACCCCCAGACAGGGATGAAAAACTGTTTTTT. It translates to CASSPRPPDRDEKLFF.

This chain joins TRBV7-9 and TRBJ2-5; tentative D call: TRBD1 (5 bases). The CDR3 is made up of 16 amino acids. V lost 2 bases to trimming and J lost 7 bases, with 20 bases between them. Germline CDR1 and CDR2: SEHNR and FQNEAQ (reference sequence). The DNA for the CDR3 is TGTGCCAGCAGCTTATTTTCGGGTGGGGCCCGGAGGACCCAGTACTTC. Translating gives CASSLFSGGARRTQYF.

The chain links TRBV30 to TRBJ1-4, with unresolved D. The CDR3 sequence is 14 residues long. Between the trimmed V and J ends, which lost 0 bases and 8 bases, there was a span of 13 bases. Germline V gene lookup returns CDR1 GTSNPN and CDR2 SVGIG (reference sequence). The CDR3 region has the DNA TGTGCCTGGAGTGTACTACCCCTTCGCGAAAAACTGTTTTTT. It codes for CAWSVLPLREKLFF.

This clone has just a few counts. The gene calls are TRBV12-3 or TRBV12-4 and TRBJ1-2; no clear D gene. This CDR3 is 11 amino acids long. Trimming removed 6 bases from V and 8 bases from J, with 10 bases in between. The DNA of the CDR3 is TGTGCCAGCAGGGACCTCAGGGGCTACACCTTC. It yields the protein CASRDLRGYTF.

In its sample, this clone was seen once. V usage is TRBV15 and J usage is TRBJ1-1; possible D gene TRBD1, 6 bases. Per the germline V gene, CDR1 is LNHNV and CDR2 is YYDKDF (reference sequence). The CDR3 consists of 16 residues. Trimming cost V 0 bases and J 11 bases, with 22 bases left between them. CDR3 region: CATSREAGQGSDGAFF. CDR3 DNA: TGTGCCACCAGCAGAGAGGCAGGGCAGGGGTCTGACGGTGCTTTCTTT.

This chain joins TRBV10-3 and TRBJ2-1; perhaps TRBD1 as D (5 bases). Germline V gene sequence: CDR1 ENHRY, CDR2 SYGVKD. V was shortened by 5 bases and J by 6 bases, with 8 bases between the two germline ends. The CDR3 length is 12 residues. The CDR3 sequence: CAISNQGNEQFF. In nucleotides, the CDR3 is TGTGCCATCAGTAACCAGGGCAATGAGCAGTTCTTC.

V usage is TRBV27 and J usage is TRBJ2-5; TRBD1 agrees at 8 bases. Germline loops: CDR1 MNHEY, CDR2 SMNVEV (reference sequence). This CDR3 has 16 residues. With V trimmed by 5 bases and J by 5 bases, 13 bases remained unmatched. The CDR3 spells CASSPSARGRSETQYF. In DNA form, the CDR3 reads TGTGCCAGCAGTCCCTCCGCCAGGGGGCGCAGTGAGACCCAGTACTTC.

V gene TRBV7-3 combines with J gene TRBJ1-6; D uncertain. Looked up from germline, CDR1 is SGHTA and CDR2 is FQGTGA. The CDR3 sequence is 15 residues long. Trimming removed 4 bases at V and 6 bases at J, with 13 bases between. The CDR3: CASSSSAGPNSPLHF. For the CDR3, the DNA is TGTGCCAGCAGCTCTAGCGCAGGTCCTAATTCACCCCTCCACTTT.

The V and J genes are TRBV19 and TRBJ2-4; 9 nucleotides agree with TRBD1. The CDR3 is made up of 15 amino acids. V shed 4 bases, J shed 6 bases, and the junction held 7 bases outside the gene matches. Looked up from germline, CDR1 is LNHDA and CDR2 is SQIVND (reference sequence). The CDR3 reads CASSKQSGQGNIQYF. Here the CDR3 DNA reads TGTGCCAGTAGTAAACAATCGGGACAGGGAAACATTCAGTACTTC.

This chain links TRBV19 with TRBJ1-1, with TRBD1 as a possible D gene (6 bases). The V gene's germline CDR1 is LNHDA and CDR2 SQIVND (reference sequence). The CDR3 length is 13 residues. Trimming pared 4 bases from V and 3 bases from J, leaving 9 bases between. Here the CDR3 reads CASSTDRYTEAFF. The CDR3 DNA is TGTGCCAGTAGTACGGACAGATACACTGAAGCTTTCTTT.

V usage is TRBV30 and J usage is TRBJ1-2, with 7 bases aligning to TRBD1. V trimming: 8 bases; J trimming: 0 bases; junction bases outside the gene matches: 12. CDR3 length: 15 residues. Germline values: CDR1 GTSNPN, CDR2 SVGIG (reference sequence). CDR3 sequence: CAHIRPGTANYGYTF. As DNA, the CDR3 is TGTGCCCATATCCGACCCGGGACAGCTAACTATGGCTACACCTTC.

The rearrangement uses TRBV6-6 and TRBJ2-7; TRBD1 agrees at 9 bases. Germline lookup yields CDR1 MNHNY and CDR2 SVGAGI (reference sequence). V lost 10 bases and J lost 5; bases outside the gene matches: 15. This CDR3 comprises 15 residues. CDR3 region: CATRTNRGRRDEQYF. The CDR3 bases are TGTGCCACCAGAACAAACAGGGGGCGCCGAGACGAGCAGTACTTC.

This chain links TRBV3-1 (or the pseudogene TRBV3-2) with TRBJ2-5; 11 bases are a match to TRBD2. The CDR3 runs to 19 residues. Germline assignment: CDR1 LGHDT and CDR2 YNNKEL (reference sequence). V shed 4 bases and J 0 bases; nucleotides not matched to a gene: 13. CDR3 bases: TGTGCCAGCAGCCCAGAAGTTGTACTAGCGGGGGTGAACCAAGAGACCCAGTACTTC. Translated, it gives CASSPEVVLAGVNQETQYF.

The V gene is TRBV19, the J gene TRBJ2-3; 8 bases align to TRBD2. Germline CDR1 LNHDA, CDR2 SQIVND (reference sequence). The CDR3 loop spans 15 amino acids. V dropped 5 bases and J dropped 4; count of bases not matched to a gene: 8. This chain's CDR3 is CASSRGGVVADTQYF. CDR3 nucleotides: TGTGCCAGTAGTCGGGGGGGGGTTGTAGCAGATACGCAGTATTTT. Complete variable domain (other parts from reference TRBV19 and TRBJ2-3): DGGITQSPKYLFRKEGQNVTLSCEQNLNHDAMYWYRQDPGQGLRLIYYSQIVNDFQKGDIAEGYSVSREKKESFPLTVTSAQKNPTAFYLCASSRGGVVADTQYFGPGTRLTVL.

The chain links TRBV7-9 to TRBJ1-4, with 9 positions matching TRBD1. J was trimmed by 5 bases and V by 5 bases; bases with no gene match: 6. The CDR3 totals 15 residues. CDR1 is SEHNR, CDR2 FQNEAQ, per germline (reference sequence). The CDR3 here is CASSPDRGLNEKLFF. In DNA form, the CDR3 reads TGTGCCAGCAGCCCAGACAGGGGGTTAAATGAAAAACTGTTTTTT.

The chain joins TRBV15 to TRBJ2-3; D is uncertain. V lost 1 base, J lost 0 bases, and 14 bases lay in between. This CDR3 is 17 amino acids long. Germline CDR1 reads LNHNV; CDR2 reads YYDKDF (reference sequence). CDR3 amino acids: CATSRASVTTSTDTQYF. The CDR3, as DNA: TGTGCCACCAGCAGAGCATCCGTTACGACTAGCACAGATACGCAGTATTTT.

The chain uses TRBV7-8 and TRBJ1-5, with 11 bases identical to TRBD1. The CDR3 loop spans 16 amino acids. Germline V gene sequence: CDR1 SGHVS, CDR2 FQNEAQ. V lost 3 bases, J lost 4 bases, and 5 bases stayed unmatched. This CDR3 reads CASSFSRDRGNQPQHF. CDR3 DNA: TGTGCCAGCAGCTTTAGCCGGGACAGGGGGAATCAGCCCCAGCATTTT.

V gene TRBV7-9 combines with J gene TRBJ1-3; a possible D gene is TRBD1 (6 bases). CDR1 is SEHNR, CDR2 FQNEAQ, per germline (reference sequence). Trimming pared 1 base from V and 2 bases from J, leaving 6 bases between. The length of the CDR3 is 14 residues. CDR3 DNA: TGTGCCAGCAGCTTAGGGACAGCTGGAAACACCATATATTTT. This codes for CASSLGTAGNTIYF.